Following are 20 T cell receptor beta chains from one sample sequenced in a study of blood T cell repertoires in COVID-19. The repertoire was sequenced with immunoSEQ multiplex PCR; TCRdb's copy has only in-frame clones and lacks some. Of around 270,000 clones in the sample, roughly 90% were seen once. What was sequenced was peripheral blood. The receptors were gathered from a middle-aged man with acute or convalescent COVID-19.

The V call is TRBV2, the J call TRBJ1-4, with TRBD1 matching 8 bases. The CDR3 runs 17 residues. Germline-derived CDR1 and CDR2 are SNHLY and FYNNEI. The junction had 7 bases not matched to a gene; V was cut back by 4 bases and J by 0 bases. The CDR3 nucleotides read TGTGCCAGCAGTGCTTGGACAGGGTGGGCAACTAATGAAAAACTGTTTTTT. Translating it yields CASSAWTGWATNEKLFF.

The V and J genes are TRBV6-1 and TRBJ2-3; TRBD1 is a possible D gene (5 bases). The V and J ends lost 0 bases and 14 bases respectively, with 15 bases between them. Germline CDR1 MNHNS, CDR2 SASEGT. The CDR3 loop spans 13 amino acids. DNA for the CDR3: TGTGCCAGCAGTGAAGCCACAGGCGATAGGAGGTATTTT. This sequence encodes CASSEATGDRRYF.

This rearrangement joins TRBV27 to TRBJ1-6, with D tentatively TRBD1 (5 bases). V was trimmed by 1 base and J by 4 bases, leaving 14 bases between them. This CDR3 is 17 amino acids long. In germline, CDR1 is MNHEY, CDR2 SMNVEV (reference sequence). The CDR3 region is CASSLFGRGRYNSPLHF. In DNA form, the CDR3 reads TGTGCCAGCAGTTTATTTGGGAGGGGACGGTATAATTCACCCCTCCACTTT.

The chain couples TRBV7-9 to TRBJ2-1; no clear D. Germline V gene sequence: CDR1 SEHNR, CDR2 FQNEAQ (reference sequence). The CDR3 sequence is 13 residues long. V lost 5 bases and J lost 6, with 11 bases in between. The CDR3 region is CASSPRLVNEQFF. CDR3 nucleotides: TGTGCCAGCAGCCCGAGGTTGGTCAATGAGCAGTTCTTC. Complete variable domain (other parts from reference TRBV7-9 and TRBJ2-1): DTGVSQNPRHKITKRGQNVTFRCDPISEHNRLYWYRQTLGQGPEFLTYFQNEAQLEKSRLLSDRFSAERPKGSFSTLEIQRTEQGDSAMYLCASSPRLVNEQFFGPGTRLTVL.

This rearrangement joins TRBV7-9 to TRBJ1-4; possibly TRBD1 for D (6 bases). CDR3 length: 16 amino acids. Germline V lookup: CDR1 SEHNR, CDR2 FQNEAQ (reference sequence). V lost 5 bases, J lost 0 bases, and 13 bases lay in between. DNA for the CDR3: TGTGCCAGCAGCCCCAGACAGGTCGCAACTAATGAAAAACTGTTTTTT. Its protein is CASSPRQVATNEKLFF.

The V gene is TRBV4-2, the J gene TRBJ2-1; TRBD1 matches 11 bases. CDR1 and CDR2 from the germline V gene are LGHNA and YNFKEQ. The length of the CDR3 is 16 residues. J was trimmed by 8 bases and V by 3 bases; bases with no gene match: 9. DNA for the CDR3: TGTGCCAGCAGCCAGGGACAGGGGGGCTTTTTCGATGAGCAGTTCTTC. Amino acid sequence: CASSQGQGGFFDEQFF.

This clone was seen only once. The chain has TRBV5-4 and TRBJ2-2, with a weak D call TRBD2 (7 bases). Germline CDR1 and CDR2: SGHNT and YYREEE (reference sequence). The V end was cut by 4 bases, the J end by 5 bases, with 18 bases between. The CDR3 has 16 amino acids. CDR3 sequence (DNA): TGTGCCAGCAGCCCATCTTGGGGGGGCGGGACCGGGGAGCTGTTTTTT. This sequence encodes CASSPSWGGGTGELFF.

The genes are TRBV5-1 and TRBJ1-4, with 8 nucleotides matching TRBD1. The J segment lost 8 bases and the V segment lost 3 bases, leaving 3 bases of the junction unmatched. CDR3 length equals 13 residues. In germline, CDR1 is SGHRS, CDR2 YFSETQ. This chain's CDR3 is CASSSWTGEKLFF. CDR3 bases: TGCGCCAGCAGCTCGTGGACAGGGGAAAAACTGTTTTTT.

CDR3 coding DNA: TGTGCCAGCAGCCAAGCCATCGGGGTGGTCGTAGTGGGAGAGACCCAGTACTTC. Translated: CASSQAIGVVVVGETQYF. The gene calls are TRBV3-1 (or the pseudogene TRBV3-2) and TRBJ2-5, with D possibly matching TRBD2 (5 bases). Germline V gives CDR1 LGHDT, CDR2 YNNKEL (reference sequence). Between the trimmed V and J ends, which lost 1 base and 4 bases, there was a span of 22 bases. The CDR3 length is 18 residues.

The genes are TRBV4-1 and TRBJ2-1, with 7 bases that match TRBD1. CDR3 size: 18 residues. Germline loops: CDR1 MGHRA, CDR2 YSYEKL. The V gene end was trimmed by 0 bases and the J gene end by 4 bases; junction bases not matched to a gene: 12. DNA of the CDR3: TGCGCCAGCAGCCAAGATTCGCGGACGGGACAGCCTTACAATGAGCAGTTCTTC. It translates to CASSQDSRTGQPYNEQFF.

This clone was observed once. This rearrangement joins TRBV5-4 to TRBJ2-2, with 8 bases that match TRBD1. CDR1 is SGHNT, CDR2 YYREEE, per germline (reference sequence). This CDR3 is 15 amino acids long. V dropped 4 bases and J dropped 3; count of bases not matched to a gene: 5. The DNA of the CDR3 is TGTGCCAGCAGCGAGGGACAGGATTACACCGGGGAGCTGTTTTTT. This sequence encodes CASSEGQDYTGELFF.

The chain uses TRBV30 and TRBJ2-7; 7 positions match TRBD1. CDR1 and CDR2 (germline): GTSNPN, SVGIG (reference sequence). The CDR3 has 15 residues. Unmatched junction bases numbered 11, after V lost 4 bases and J lost 2 bases. The CDR3 here is CAWTPRQGRAYEQYF. The CDR3 DNA sequence: TGTGCCTGGACCCCCCGACAGGGAAGAGCCTACGAGCAGTACTTC.

This sequence joins TRBV28 and TRBJ2-3, with D possibly TRBD2 on 5 matching bases. This CDR3 is 11 amino acids long. Trimming took 8 bases from V and 8 from J, leaving 11 bases between them. CDR1 and CDR2 from the germline V gene are MDHEN and SYDVKM. The CDR3 loop is CASSTEATQYF. Here the CDR3 DNA reads TGTGCCAGCTCTACGGAGGCTACGCAGTATTTT.

Worth noting for this clone: Sequence at one end of the junction differs from germline and may be a read error. The chain combines TRBV11-2 with TRBJ1-1; D not resolved. CDR3 size: 13 residues. Per germline, CDR1 SGHAT and CDR2 FQNNGV. CDR3 coding DNA: TGTGCCAGCAGCTTAGTAATAGCGAAAGGACCCTTATTT. This encodes CASSLVIAKGPLF.

The chain combines TRBV28 with TRBJ1-1; D call uncertain. The CDR3 has 13 residues. Trimming left V 3 bases short and J 7 bases short, with 12 bases between. Germline V gene data show CDR1 as MDHEN and CDR2 as SYDVKM. Written as DNA, the CDR3 is TGTGCCAGCAGTTTGTCCGCTACTTTTGAAGCTTTCTTT. Translated, it gives CASSLSATFEAFF. Variable domain in full (rest from reference TRBV28 and TRBJ1-1): DVKVTQSSRYLVKRTGEKVFLECVQDMDHENMFWYRQDPGLGLRLIYFSYDVKMKEKGDIPEGYSVSREKKERFSLILESASTNQTSMYLCASSLSATFEAFFGQGTRLTVV.

This chain connects TRBV11-2 to TRBJ1-1; the D gene is possibly TRBD1 (5 bases). The CDR3 is 16 residues long. Germline CDR1 SGHAT, CDR2 FQNNGV. V lost 0 bases, J lost 0 bases, and 11 bases lay in between. The CDR3 region is CASSLDRGEVNTEAFF. The CDR3 coding sequence is TGTGCCAGCAGCTTAGATCGGGGGGAAGTGAACACTGAAGCTTTCTTT.

The J gene is TRBJ2-7, the V gene TRBV2; D remains ambiguous. The CDR3 contains 12 residues. Germline CDR1 and CDR2: SNHLY and FYNNEI. Trimming cost V 7 bases and J 4 bases, with 11 bases left between them. CDR3 sequence: CASTQVDYEQYF. The CDR3 nucleotides are TGTGCCAGCACCCAAGTAGATTACGAGCAGTACTTC.

The V and J genes are TRBV23-1 and TRBJ1-5; the match to TRBD1 covers 8 bases. TRBV23-1 is sorted into the ORF group, with uncertain function. V shed 8 bases, J shed 2 bases, and the junction held 11 bases outside the gene matches. The CDR3 covers 16 residues. CDR3 loop: CASLEYPGQGNQPQHF. DNA for the CDR3: TGCGCCAGCCTGGAATACCCGGGACAGGGCAATCAGCCCCAGCATTTT.

The chain employs TRBV30 and TRBJ2-3; 10 bases are shared with TRBD1. V was pared by 5 bases and J by 1 base, with 3 bases of the junction left unmatched. CDR3 length: 14 amino acids. Germline CDR1 and CDR2: GTSNPN and SVGIG (reference sequence). The CDR3 sequence is CAWGDRGRTDTQYF. The CDR3 bases are TGTGCCTGGGGGGACAGGGGCCGCACAGATACGCAGTATTTT.

Here the CDR3 DNA reads TGCGCCAGCAGTGAGGGACAGGGCCCGATGGGGGAAGCTTTCTTT. It yields the protein CASSEGQGPMGEAFF. The chain couples TRBV10-1 to TRBJ1-1; 8 bases are a match to TRBD1. Germline V lookup: CDR1 WNHNN, CDR2 SYGVQD (reference sequence). The V gene end was trimmed by 2 bases and the J gene end by 8 bases; junction bases not matched to a gene: 10. The CDR3 is made up of 15 amino acids.